These 19 T cell receptor beta chains were sequenced from one sample in a study of OX40 agonist ivuxolimab in advanced cancers. This table comes from immunoSEQ multiplex PCR, and its TCRdb copy is limited to in-frame clones, with some not included. The table lists almost 70,000 clones, about 80% of them singletons, with about 2.1% in the top ten. The sample was CD4+ or CD8+ T cells sorted from blood, taken in a trial of the OX40 agonist ivuxolimab. All receptors come from an adult with an advanced solid tumor such as melanoma, head and neck, liver or kidney cancer.

This clone came up a few times. DNA of the CDR3: TGCGCCAGCAGCTGGGACAGCATGAACACTGAAGCTTTCTTT. Its translation is CASSWDSMNTEAFF. This chain links TRBV5-1 with TRBJ1-1, with TRBD1 matching 7 bases. The germline V gene has CDR1 SGHRS and CDR2 YFSETQ. V lost 3 bases to trimming and J lost 0 bases; unmatched junction nucleotides: 2. CDR3 size: 14 residues.

This chain connects TRBV6-5 to TRBJ1-1; D is perhaps TRBD1 (6 bases). Between the trimmed V and J ends, which lost 1 base and 1 base, there was a span of 13 bases. Per germline, CDR1 MNHEY and CDR2 SVGAGI. The length of the CDR3 is 16 residues. The DNA of the CDR3 is TGTGCCAGCAGTTACTACGGACAGAGTCCGAACACTGAAGCTTTCTTT. Amino acid sequence: CASSYYGQSPNTEAFF.

The chain recombines TRBV7-2 with TRBJ1-2, with TRBD1 as a possible D gene (5 bases). Germline CDR1 SGHTA, CDR2 FQGNSA. The CDR3 is 15 amino acids. The V end was cut by 10 bases, the J end by 5 bases, with 23 bases between. This CDR3 is CAIKATGGILYGYTF. The CDR3 coding sequence is TGTGCCATCAAAGCAACCGGGGGAATACTTTATGGCTACACCTTC.

The V gene is TRBV11-3, the J gene TRBJ2-3; D ambiguous. The germline CDR1 and CDR2 sequences are SGHNT and YENEEA. The V gene lost 5 bases and the J gene lost 1 base, with 7 bases spanning the gap. This CDR3 is 13 amino acids long. CDR3: CASSRSRTDTQYF. The CDR3 DNA is TGTGCCAGCAGCCGCTCCCGCACAGATACGCAGTATTTT.

The chain carries TRBV19 and TRBJ2-2; possible D gene TRBD1, 7 bases. The V end was cut by 3 bases, the J end by 4 bases, with 12 bases between. The CDR3 consists of 15 residues. CDR1 LNHDA and CDR2 SQIVND come from the germline V gene (reference sequence). The CDR3, as DNA: TGTGCCAGTAGTATGCAGGGGGGAGCCACCGGGGAGCTGTTTTTT. It yields the protein CASSMQGGATGELFF.

V gene TRBV27 combines with J gene TRBJ2-1; 10 bases line up with TRBD1. The CDR3 has 16 residues. From germline, CDR1 is MNHEY and CDR2 SMNVEV (reference sequence). V lost 1 base to trimming and J lost 6 bases; unmatched junction nucleotides: 6. CDR3 nucleotides: TGTGCCAGCAGTTTATGGGGACAGGGGTTTCGCAATGAGCAGTTCTTC. Its protein product is CASSLWGQGFRNEQFF.

This clone has just one count. The V and J genes are TRBV19 and TRBJ1-5; TRBD1 might be the D (6 bases). The CDR3 is made up of 13 amino acids. V lost 4 bases and J 2 bases, leaving 6 bases between the germline ends. CDR1 is LNHDA and CDR2 is SQIVND in the germline V gene (reference sequence). This CDR3 is CASSTGGNQPQHF. The CDR3, as DNA: TGTGCCAGTAGTACAGGGGGCAATCAGCCCCAGCATTTT. Filled out from reference TRBV19 and TRBJ1-5, the complete variable domain reads DGGITQSPKYLFRKEGQNVTLSCEQNLNHDAMYWYRQDPGQGLRLIYYSQIVNDFQKGDIAEGYSVSREKKESFPLTVTSAQKNPTAFYLCASSTGGNQPQHFGDGTRLSIL.

The rearrangement links TRBV5-1 to TRBJ2-7, with TRBD2 identical over 9 bases. Per germline, CDR1 SGHRS and CDR2 YFSETQ. This CDR3 region has 14 residues. V shed 3 bases and J 6 bases; nucleotides not matched to a gene: 7. The CDR3 loop is CASSSGLAGGEQYF. DNA of the CDR3: TGCGCCAGCAGCTCGGGACTAGCAGGCGGCGAGCAGTACTTC.

This sequence joins TRBV5-1 and TRBJ2-3, with unresolved D. The CDR3 spans 13 residues. The germline V gene has CDR1 SGHRS and CDR2 YFSETQ. Trimming took 0 bases from V and 6 from J, leaving 8 bases between them. The chain's CDR3 is CASSLVVADTQYF. CDR3 nucleotide sequence: TGCGCCAGCAGCTTGGTGGTAGCCGATACGCAGTATTTT.

The chain has TRBV18 and TRBJ1-4; D remains unclear. Per the germline V gene, CDR1 is KGHSH and CDR2 is LQKENI. V gave up 5 bases and J gave up 6 bases, with 10 bases separating them. The CDR3 spans 13 residues. In nucleotides, the CDR3 is TGTGCCAGCTCAGGCCAGCACGATGAAAAACTGTTTTTT. It encodes CASSGQHDEKLFF.

This sequence joins TRBV19 and TRBJ1-5; no reliable D call. CDR3 length: 12 amino acids. The V end lost 4 bases, the J end lost 7 bases, and 8 bases lay between the germline ends. Looked up from germline, CDR1 is LNHDA and CDR2 is SQIVND (reference sequence). CDR3 nucleotide sequence: TGTGCCAGTAGTAGCGGCTACCAGCCCCAGCATTTT. This gives the protein CASSSGYQPQHF.

The V and J genes are TRBV10-3 and TRBJ2-7, with 9 bases fitting TRBD2. The V gene's germline CDR1 is ENHRY and CDR2 SYGVKD. The ends lost 8 bases at V and 6 bases at J; junction bases unmatched: 8. The CDR3 contains 13 residues. The CDR3 spells CAIAGGGPVEQYF. CDR3 DNA: TGTGCCATCGCGGGAGGGGGTCCGGTCGAGCAGTACTTC.

This CDR3 is CASSLAMNSPLHF. DNA for the CDR3: TGTGCCAGCAGCTTAGCCATGAATTCACCCCTCCACTTT. The V and J genes are TRBV11-3 and TRBJ1-6; D is undetermined. The CDR3 sequence is 13 residues long. Trimming took off 1 base at V and 7 bases at J, with 5 bases between the two ends. Germline V lookup: CDR1 SGHNT, CDR2 YENEEA.

The genes are TRBV18 and TRBJ2-7; TRBD2 agrees at 11 bases. Germline values: CDR1 KGHSH, CDR2 LQKENI. Germline trimming cut 3 bases from V and 0 bases from J; bases unmatched to any gene: 4. The CDR3 length is 16 residues. The CDR3 spells CASSPPGTSGSYEQYF. In DNA, the CDR3 is TGTGCCAGCTCACCTCCAGGGACTAGCGGCTCCTACGAGCAGTACTTC.

This clone was counted only a few times. This rearrangement joins TRBV19 to TRBJ2-3; D gene ambiguous. CDR1 is LNHDA and CDR2 is SQIVND in the germline V gene (reference sequence). CDR3 length: 14 amino acids. Trimming shortened V by 4 bases and J by 5 bases, and 13 bases separated the two germline ends. The CDR3 DNA reads TGTGCCAGTAGTAAGAACCAGAAAGGAGATACGCAGTATTTT. Protein product: CASSKNQKGDTQYF.

This clone appeared a single time. The J gene is TRBJ2-7, the V gene TRBV5-1; D gene ambiguous. The CDR3 totals 15 residues. Looked up from germline, CDR1 is SGHRS and CDR2 is YFSETQ. Trimming stripped 4 bases from V and 1 base from J, with 15 bases between. CDR3 residues: CASSPSFDISYEQYF. In nucleotides, the CDR3 is TGCGCCAGCAGCCCTTCCTTTGACATTTCCTACGAGCAGTACTTC. The variable domain in full, completed from reference TRBV5-1 and TRBJ2-7, reads KAGVTQTPRYLIKTRGQQVTLSCSPISGHRSVSWYQQTPGQGLQFLFEYFSETQRNKGNFPGRFSGRQFSNSRSEMNVSTLELGDSALYLCASSPSFDISYEQYFGPGTRLTVT.

J is TRBJ2-7 and V is TRBV27; weak D call: TRBD2 (6 bases). Trimming pared 2 bases from V and 0 bases from J, leaving 20 bases between. The CDR3 extends over 18 amino acids. Germline V gene sequence: CDR1 MNHEY, CDR2 SMNVEV (reference sequence). The CDR3 region is CASSLEPATSINSYEQYF. CDR3 sequence (DNA): TGTGCCAGCAGTTTAGAGCCCGCGACTAGTATAAACTCCTACGAGCAGTACTTC.

The chain carries TRBV11-2 and TRBJ2-3, with TRBD1 matching over 7 bases. Trimming at V came to 4 bases and at J to 4 bases, leaving 11 bases not matched to a gene. Germline V gives CDR1 SGHAT, CDR2 FQNNGV. CDR3 length equals 16 residues. The CDR3 sequence is CASSSPRQGMADTQYF. The CDR3 DNA reads TGTGCCAGCAGCTCTCCCAGACAGGGAATGGCAGATACGCAGTATTTT. The whole variable domain, remainder taken from reference TRBV11-2 and TRBJ2-3, is EAGVAQSPRYKIIEKRQSVAFWCNPISGHATLYWYQQILGQGPKLLIQFQNNGVVDDSQLPKDRFSAERLKGVDSTLKIQPAKLEDSAVYLCASSSPRQGMADTQYFGPGTRLTVL.

This chain connects TRBV28 to TRBJ2-4, with 13 bases lining up with TRBD2. Unmatched junction bases numbered 8, after V lost 5 bases and J lost 1 base. CDR1 and CDR2 from the germline V gene are MDHEN and SYDVKM. This CDR3 region has 18 residues. The DNA for the CDR3 is TGTGCCAGCAGTACCCCGGGACTAGCGGGACGGGCCAAAAACATTCAGTACTTC. Protein product: CASSTPGLAGRAKNIQYF.